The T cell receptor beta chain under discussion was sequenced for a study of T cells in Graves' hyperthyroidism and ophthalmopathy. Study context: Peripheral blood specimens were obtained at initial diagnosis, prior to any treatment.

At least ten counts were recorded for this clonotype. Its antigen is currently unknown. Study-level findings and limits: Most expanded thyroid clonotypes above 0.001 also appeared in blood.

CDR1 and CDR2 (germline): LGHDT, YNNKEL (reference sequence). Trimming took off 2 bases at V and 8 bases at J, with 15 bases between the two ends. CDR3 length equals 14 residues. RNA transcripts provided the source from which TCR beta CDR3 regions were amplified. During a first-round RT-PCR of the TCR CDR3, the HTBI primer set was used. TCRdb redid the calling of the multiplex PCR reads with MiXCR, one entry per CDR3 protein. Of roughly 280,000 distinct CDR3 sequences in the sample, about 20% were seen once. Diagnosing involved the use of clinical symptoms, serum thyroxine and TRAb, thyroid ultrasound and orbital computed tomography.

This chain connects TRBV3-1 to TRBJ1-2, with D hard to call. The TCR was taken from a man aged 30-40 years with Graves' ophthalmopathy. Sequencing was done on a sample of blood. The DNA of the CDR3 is TGTGCCAGCAGCCAAAGACCCACGTCTGTGGGCTACACCTTC. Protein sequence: CASSQRPTSVGYTF. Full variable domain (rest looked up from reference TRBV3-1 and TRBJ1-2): DTAVSQTPKYLVTQMGNDKSIKCEQNLGHDTMYWYKQDSKKFLKIMFSYNNKELIINETVPNRFSPKSPDKAHLNLHINSLELGDSAVYFCASSQRPTSVGYTFGSGTRLTVV.